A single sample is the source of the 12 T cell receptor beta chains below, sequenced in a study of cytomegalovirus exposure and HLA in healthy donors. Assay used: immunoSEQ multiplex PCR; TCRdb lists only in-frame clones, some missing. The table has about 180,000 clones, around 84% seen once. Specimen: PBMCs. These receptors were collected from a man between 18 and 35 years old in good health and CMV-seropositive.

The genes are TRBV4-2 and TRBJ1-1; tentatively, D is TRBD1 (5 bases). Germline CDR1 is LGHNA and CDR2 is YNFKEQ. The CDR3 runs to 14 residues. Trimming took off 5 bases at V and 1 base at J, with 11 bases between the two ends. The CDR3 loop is CASSVQGSNTEAFF. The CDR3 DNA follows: TGTGCCAGCAGCGTTCAGGGCTCGAACACTGAAGCTTTCTTT.

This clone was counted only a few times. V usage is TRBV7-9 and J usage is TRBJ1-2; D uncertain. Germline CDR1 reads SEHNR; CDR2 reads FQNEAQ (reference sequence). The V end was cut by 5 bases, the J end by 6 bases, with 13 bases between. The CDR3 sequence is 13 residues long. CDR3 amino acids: CASSPSRIDGYTF. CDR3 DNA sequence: TGTGCCAGCAGCCCCTCCCGTATTGATGGCTACACCTTC. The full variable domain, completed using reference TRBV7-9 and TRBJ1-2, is DTGVSQNPRHKITKRGQNVTFRCDPISEHNRLYWYRQTLGQGPEFLTYFQNEAQLEKSRLLSDRFSAERPKGSFSTLEIQRTEQGDSAMYLCASSPSRIDGYTFGSGTRLTVV.

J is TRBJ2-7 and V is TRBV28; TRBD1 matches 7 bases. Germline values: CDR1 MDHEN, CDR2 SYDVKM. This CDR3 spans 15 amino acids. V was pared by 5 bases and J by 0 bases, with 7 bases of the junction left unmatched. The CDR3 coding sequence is TGTGCCAGCAGTCAGGACAGGTCAAGCTCCTACGAGCAGTACTTC. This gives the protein CASSQDRSSSYEQYF.

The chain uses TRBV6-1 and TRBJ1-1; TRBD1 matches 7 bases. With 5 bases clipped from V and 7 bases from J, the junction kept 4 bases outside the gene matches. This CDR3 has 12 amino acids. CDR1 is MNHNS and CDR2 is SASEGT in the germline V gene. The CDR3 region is CASSSGGLEAFF. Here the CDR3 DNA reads TGTGCCAGCAGTTCAGGGGGACTTGAAGCTTTCTTT.

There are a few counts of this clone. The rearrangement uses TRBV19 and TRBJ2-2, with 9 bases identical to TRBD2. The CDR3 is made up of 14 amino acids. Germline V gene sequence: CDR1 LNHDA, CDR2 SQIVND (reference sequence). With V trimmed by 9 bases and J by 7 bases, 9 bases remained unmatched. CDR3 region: CASTGLAPNGELFF. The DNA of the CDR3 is TGTGCCAGCACGGGACTAGCCCCAAACGGGGAGCTGTTTTTT.

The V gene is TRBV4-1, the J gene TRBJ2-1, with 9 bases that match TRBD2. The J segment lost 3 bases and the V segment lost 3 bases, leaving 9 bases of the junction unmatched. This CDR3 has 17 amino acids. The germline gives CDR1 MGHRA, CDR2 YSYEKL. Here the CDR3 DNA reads TGCGCCAGCAGCCAGAACCTAATAGCGGGAGACTACAATGAGCAGTTCTTC. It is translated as CASSQNLIAGDYNEQFF.

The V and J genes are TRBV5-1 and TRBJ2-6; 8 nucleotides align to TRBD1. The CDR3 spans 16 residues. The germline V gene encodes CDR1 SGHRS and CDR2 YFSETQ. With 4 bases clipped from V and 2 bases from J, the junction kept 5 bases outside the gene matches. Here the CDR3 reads CASSGTTGAGANVLTF. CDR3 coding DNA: TGCGCCAGCAGCGGGACGACAGGGGCTGGGGCCAACGTCCTGACTTTC. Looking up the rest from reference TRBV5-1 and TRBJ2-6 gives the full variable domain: KAGVTQTPRYLIKTRGQQVTLSCSPISGHRSVSWYQQTPGQGLQFLFEYFSETQRNKGNFPGRFSGRQFSNSRSEMNVSTLELGDSALYLCASSGTTGAGANVLTFGAGSRLTVL.

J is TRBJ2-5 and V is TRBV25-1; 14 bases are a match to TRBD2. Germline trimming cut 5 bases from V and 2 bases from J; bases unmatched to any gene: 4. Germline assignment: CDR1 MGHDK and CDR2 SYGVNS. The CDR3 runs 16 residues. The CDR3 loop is CASSRGLAGEQETQYF. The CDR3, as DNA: TGTGCCAGCAGTAGGGGACTAGCGGGGGAACAAGAGACCCAGTACTTC. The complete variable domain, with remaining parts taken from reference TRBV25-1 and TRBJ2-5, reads EADIYQTPRYLVIGTGKKITLECSQTMGHDKMYWYQQDPGMELHLIHYSYGVNSTEKGDLSSESTVSRIRTEHFPLTLESARPSHTSQYLCASSRGLAGEQETQYFGPGTRLLVL.

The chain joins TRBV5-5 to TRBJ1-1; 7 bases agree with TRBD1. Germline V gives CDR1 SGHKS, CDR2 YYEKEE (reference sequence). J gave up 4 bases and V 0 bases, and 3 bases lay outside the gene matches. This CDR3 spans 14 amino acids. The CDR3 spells CASSLGQGGTEAFF. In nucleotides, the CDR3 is TGTGCCAGCAGCTTGGGACAGGGAGGCACTGAAGCTTTCTTT.

The CDR3 loop reads CASSYGTQVSTDTQYF. CDR3 nucleotide sequence: TGTGCCAGCAGTTACGGGACACAAGTTAGCACAGATACGCAGTATTTT. This chain uses TRBV27 with TRBJ2-3; TRBD1 might be the D (6 bases). This CDR3 is built from 16 residues. Germline CDR1 and CDR2: MNHEY and SMNVEV (reference sequence). V was clipped by 4 bases and J by 0 bases, with 14 bases between them.

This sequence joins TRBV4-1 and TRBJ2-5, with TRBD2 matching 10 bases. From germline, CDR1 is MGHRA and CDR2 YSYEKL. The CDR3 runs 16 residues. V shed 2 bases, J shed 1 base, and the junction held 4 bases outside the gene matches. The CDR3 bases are TGCGCCAGCAGCCAACTGGGACTAGCGTCCCAAGAGACCCAGTACTTC. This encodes CASSQLGLASQETQYF.

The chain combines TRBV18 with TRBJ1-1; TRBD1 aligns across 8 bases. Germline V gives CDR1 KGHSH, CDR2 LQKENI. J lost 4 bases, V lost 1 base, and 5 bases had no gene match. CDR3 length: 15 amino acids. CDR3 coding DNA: TGTGCCAGCTCACCACAGGACAGGGACGCCACTGAAGCTTTCTTT. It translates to CASSPQDRDATEAFF.